Listed here are 3 T cell receptor beta chains from one sample, sequenced in a study of blood T cell repertoires in COVID-19 (dated by TCRdb to the early 2020s). Libraries came from the immunoSEQ multiplex PCR assay. The clones in this table, taken by TCRdb from immuneACCESS, are in-frame only. Not every clone is retained; where verified, under half of the shortfall comes from an unresolved V gene, and the cause of the rest is unknown. The sample table shows about 86,000 clones, and 80% to 85% are seen once. Around 29% of the sample belongs to the ten largest clones. Specimen: peripheral blood. These receptors were collected from an elderly woman with active or convalescent COVID-19.

The chain couples TRBV28 to TRBJ2-1; perhaps TRBD2 as D (6 bases). Deletions cut 4 bases from V and 15 bases from J, with 13 bases between. Germline CDR1 reads MDHEN; CDR2 reads SYDVKM. CDR3 length: 11 residues. As DNA, the CDR3 is TGTGCCAGCAGTTACCGGGGGATAGGGTTCTTC. This sequence encodes CASSYRGIGFF.

The CDR3 loop is CASSLVLASTGELFF. In nucleotides, the CDR3 is TGTGCCAGCAGCTTAGTACTAGCGAGCACCGGGGAGCTGTTTTTT. The chain recombines TRBV7-6 with TRBJ2-2; 7 nucleotides line up with TRBD2. This CDR3 spans 15 amino acids. V was clipped by 1 base and J by 4 bases; unmatched bases: 3. The germline gives CDR1 SGHVS, CDR2 FNYEAQ.

This sequence joins TRBV18 and TRBJ1-4, with a tentative D call TRBD1 (6 bases). With 2 bases removed from V and 0 bases from J, the gap between germline ends came to 7 bases. Germline loops: CDR1 KGHSH, CDR2 LQKENI. The CDR3 totals 15 residues. The DNA of the CDR3 is TGTGCCAGCTCACCAAACAGGGCAACTAATGAAAAACTGTTTTTT. It is translated as CASSPNRATNEKLFF.